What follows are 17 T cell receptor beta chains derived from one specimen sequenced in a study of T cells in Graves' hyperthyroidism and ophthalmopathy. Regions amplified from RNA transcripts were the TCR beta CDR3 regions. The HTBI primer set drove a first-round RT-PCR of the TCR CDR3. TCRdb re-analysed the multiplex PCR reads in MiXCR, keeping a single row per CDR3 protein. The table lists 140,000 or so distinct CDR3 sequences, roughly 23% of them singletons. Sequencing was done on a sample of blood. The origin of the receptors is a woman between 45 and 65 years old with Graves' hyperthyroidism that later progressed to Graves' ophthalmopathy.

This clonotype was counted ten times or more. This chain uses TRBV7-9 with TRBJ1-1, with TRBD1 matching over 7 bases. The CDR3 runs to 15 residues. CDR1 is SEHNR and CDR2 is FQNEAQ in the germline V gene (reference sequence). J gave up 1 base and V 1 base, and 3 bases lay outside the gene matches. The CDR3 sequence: CASSLVGQANTEAFF. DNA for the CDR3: TGTGCCAGCAGCTTAGTCGGACAGGCGAACACTGAAGCTTTCTTT.

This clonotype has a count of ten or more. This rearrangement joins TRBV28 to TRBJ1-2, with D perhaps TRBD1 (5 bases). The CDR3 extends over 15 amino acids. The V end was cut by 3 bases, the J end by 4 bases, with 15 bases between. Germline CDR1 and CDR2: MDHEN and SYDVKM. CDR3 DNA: TGTGCCAGCAGTTTTCTTCGGACGGACATCTATGGCTACACCTTC. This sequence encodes CASSFLRTDIYGYTF.

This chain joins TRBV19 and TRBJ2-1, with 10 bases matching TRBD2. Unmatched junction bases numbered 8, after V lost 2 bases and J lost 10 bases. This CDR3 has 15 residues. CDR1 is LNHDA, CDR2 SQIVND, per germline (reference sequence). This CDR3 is CASSIRDSGRTEQFF. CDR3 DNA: TGTGCCAGTAGTATACGAGATAGCGGGAGGACGGAGCAGTTCTTC.

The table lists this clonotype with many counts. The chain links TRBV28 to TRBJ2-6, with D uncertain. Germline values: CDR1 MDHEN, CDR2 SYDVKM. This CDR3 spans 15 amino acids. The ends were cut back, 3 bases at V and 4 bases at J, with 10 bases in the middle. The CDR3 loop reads CASSFKGPGANVLTF. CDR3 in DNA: TGTGCCAGCAGTTTCAAGGGTCCCGGGGCCAACGTCCTGACTTTC.

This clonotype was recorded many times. The DNA of the CDR3 is TGTGCCAGCAGTTACTCGGCGGAAGCTTTCTTT. It specifies CASSYSAEAFF. The chain links TRBV6-5 to TRBJ1-1; D call uncertain. V shed 0 bases and J shed 8 bases, with 4 bases lying between them. Per germline, CDR1 MNHEY and CDR2 SVGAGI. The CDR3 extends over 11 amino acids.

The CDR3 loop reads CASSLRLTSGIVYEQYF. The CDR3 coding sequence is TGTGCCAGCAGTTTACGCTTGACTAGCGGGATCGTCTACGAGCAGTACTTC. The chain combines TRBV28 with TRBJ2-7, with TRBD2 identical over 11 bases. The V segment lost 2 bases and the J segment 3 bases; nucleotides outside the gene matches: 9. This CDR3 spans 17 amino acids. From germline, CDR1 is MDHEN and CDR2 SYDVKM.

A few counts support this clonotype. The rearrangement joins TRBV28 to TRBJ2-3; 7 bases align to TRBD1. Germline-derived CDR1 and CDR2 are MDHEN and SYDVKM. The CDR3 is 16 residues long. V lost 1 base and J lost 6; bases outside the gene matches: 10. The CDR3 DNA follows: TGTGCCAGCAGTTTATTAGGGGGCGACGTTTTCGATACGCAGTATTTT. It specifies CASSLLGGDVFDTQYF. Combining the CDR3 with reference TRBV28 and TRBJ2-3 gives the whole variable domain DVKVTQSSRYLVKRTGEKVFLECVQDMDHENMFWYRQDPGLGLRLIYFSYDVKMKEKGDIPEGYSVSREKKERFSLILESASTNQTSMYLCASSLLGGDVFDTQYFGPGTRLTVL.

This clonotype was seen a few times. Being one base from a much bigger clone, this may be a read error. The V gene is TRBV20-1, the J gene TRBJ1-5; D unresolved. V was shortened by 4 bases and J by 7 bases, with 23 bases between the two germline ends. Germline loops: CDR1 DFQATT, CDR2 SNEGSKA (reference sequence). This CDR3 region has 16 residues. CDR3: CSAKDAFSGARQPQHF. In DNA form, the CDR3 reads TGCAGTGCTAAAGACGCATTCTCGGGCGCGAGGCAGCCCCAGCATTTT.

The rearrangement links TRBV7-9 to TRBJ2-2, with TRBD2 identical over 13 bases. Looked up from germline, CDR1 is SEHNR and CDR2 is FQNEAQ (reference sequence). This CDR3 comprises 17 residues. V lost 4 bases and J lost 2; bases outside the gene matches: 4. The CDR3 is CASSYGLAGANTGELFF. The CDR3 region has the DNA TGTGCCAGCAGCTACGGACTAGCGGGAGCTAACACCGGGGAGCTGTTTTTT.

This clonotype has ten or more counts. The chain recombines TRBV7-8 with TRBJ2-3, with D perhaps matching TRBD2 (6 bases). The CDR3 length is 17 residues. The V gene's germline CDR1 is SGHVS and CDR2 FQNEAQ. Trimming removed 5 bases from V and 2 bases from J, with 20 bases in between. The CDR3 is CASSNSKLSGATDTQYF. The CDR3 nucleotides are TGTGCCAGCAGCAACTCAAAGCTTTCGGGAGCCACAGATACGCAGTATTTT.

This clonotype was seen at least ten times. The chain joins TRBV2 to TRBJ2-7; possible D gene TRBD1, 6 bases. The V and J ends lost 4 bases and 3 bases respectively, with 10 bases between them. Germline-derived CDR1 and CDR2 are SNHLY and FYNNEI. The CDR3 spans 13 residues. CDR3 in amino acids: CASSVGTNYEQYF. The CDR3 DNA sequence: TGTGCCAGCAGTGTCGGGACAAACTACGAGCAGTACTTC. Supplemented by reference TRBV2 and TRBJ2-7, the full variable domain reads EPEVTQTPSHQVTQMGQEVILRCVPISNHLYFYWYRQILGQKVEFLVSFYNNEISEKSEIFDDQFSVERPDGSNFTLKIRSTKLEDSAMYFCASSVGTNYEQYFGPGTRLTVT.

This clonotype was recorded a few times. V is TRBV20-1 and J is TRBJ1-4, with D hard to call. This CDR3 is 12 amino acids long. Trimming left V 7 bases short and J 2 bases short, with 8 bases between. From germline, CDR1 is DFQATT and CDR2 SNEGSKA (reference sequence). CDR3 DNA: TGCAGTGTCGGGGAGACTAATGAAAAACTGTTTTTT. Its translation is CSVGETNEKLFF.

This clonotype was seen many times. In nucleotides, the CDR3 is TGCAGTGCACGAACAGGGGTTCAGCCCCAGCATTTT. Residues: CSARTGVQPQHF. The chain employs TRBV20-1 and TRBJ1-5, with 7 bases lining up with TRBD1. The V gene end was trimmed by 6 bases and the J gene end by 6 bases; junction bases not matched to a gene: 5. In germline, CDR1 is DFQATT, CDR2 SNEGSKA (reference sequence). CDR3 length: 12 residues.

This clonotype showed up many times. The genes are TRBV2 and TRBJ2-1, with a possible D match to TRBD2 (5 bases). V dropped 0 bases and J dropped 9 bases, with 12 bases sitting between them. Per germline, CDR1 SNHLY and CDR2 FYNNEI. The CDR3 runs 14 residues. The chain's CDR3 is CASSEARLAAEQFF. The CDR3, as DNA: TGTGCCAGCAGTGAAGCTAGGCTAGCCGCTGAGCAGTTCTTC.

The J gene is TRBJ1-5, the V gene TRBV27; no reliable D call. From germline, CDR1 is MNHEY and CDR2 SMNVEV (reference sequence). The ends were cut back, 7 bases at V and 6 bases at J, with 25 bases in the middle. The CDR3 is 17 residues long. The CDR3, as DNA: TGTGCCAGCACGTACCGACGGGCTTATAGCGAATTTCAGCCCCAGCATTTT. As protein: CASTYRRAYSEFQPQHF.

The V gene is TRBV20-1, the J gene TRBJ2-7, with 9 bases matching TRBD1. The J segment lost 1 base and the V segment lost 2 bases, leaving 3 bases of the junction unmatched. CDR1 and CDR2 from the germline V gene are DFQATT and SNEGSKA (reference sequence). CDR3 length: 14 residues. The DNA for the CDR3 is TGCAGTGCTAGAAAACAGGGGGCATCCTACGAGCAGTACTTC. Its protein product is CSARKQGASYEQYF.

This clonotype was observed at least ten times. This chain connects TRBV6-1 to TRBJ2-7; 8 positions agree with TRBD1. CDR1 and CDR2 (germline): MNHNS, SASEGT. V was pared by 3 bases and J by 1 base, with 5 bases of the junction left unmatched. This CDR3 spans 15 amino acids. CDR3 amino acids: CASSDLGQGSYEQYF. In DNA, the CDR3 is TGTGCCAGCAGTGATCTCGGACAGGGATCCTACGAGCAGTACTTC.